This T cell receptor beta chain appears in the sequencing data of a study of neurological immune-mediated disorders. Turning to the study itself: Relapsing-remitting forms accounted for about 90% of the 34 multiple sclerosis patients and secondary progressive forms for 3. Study-level points and caveats: None of the CDR3 amino acid sequences of expanded clones recurred across subjects, suggesting private repertoires in all groups. Repertoires from 18 of 34 multiple sclerosis patients grouped phylogenetically into a related-CDR3 cluster, suggesting a possible signature.

This clonotype was observed many times. Its antigen is currently unknown. The cDNA came from 5'RACE, which used 10-nucleotide random UMIs. One entry per CDR3 protein, called by TCRdb with MiXCR from the 5' RACE reads. The sample gives about 89,000 distinct CDR3 sequences, just over 2.5% of which show up once; about 1% is in the top ten. Per the germline V gene, CDR1 is KGHSH and CDR2 is LQKENI. CDR3 length: 13 residues. Trimming took off 3 bases at V and 5 bases at J, with 7 bases between the two ends. The TCR comes from a woman aged 30 to 39 with multiple sclerosis. The V gene is TRBV18, the J gene TRBJ2-2; D gene unclear. The material sequenced was PBMCs. The DNA of the CDR3 is TGTGCCAGCTCACCTATCCTAACCGGGGAGCTGTTTTTT. It codes for CASSPILTGELFF.